Below, 8 T cell receptor beta chains from the same sample are listed, as sequenced in a study of shared clonotypes between healthy human individuals (dated by TCRdb to the early 2020s). Libraries were made using the immunoSEQ multiplex PCR assay. The immuneACCESS repertoire file appears here via TCRdb, limited to in-frame rearrangements. These files lack a portion of the clones; in checked studies, under half of the deficit traces to unresolved V genes, and the cause of the others is not known. The sample yields about 2 million clones; approximately 95% were counted once. The ten largest clones capture 0.1% to 0.15% of the sample. The sequenced sample was naive CD4+ T cells sorted from blood. The cell subset or site label here, explained by the study, means: CD45RA+ positively selected. These TCRs come from a man in his late teens or twenties in good health.

V gene TRBV5-6 combines with J gene TRBJ2-2, with 8 positions matching TRBD2. The trim removed 7 bases at V and 6 bases at J, leaving 14 bases unmatched. CDR3 length equals 16 residues. CDR1 is SGHDT and CDR2 is YYEEEE in the germline V gene. The CDR3 bases are TGTGCCAGCGGAAACCATGGACTAGCTATGGCCGGGGAGCTGTTTTTT. Translating gives CASGNHGLAMAGELFF.

J is TRBJ1-6 and V is TRBV28; D is possibly TRBD1 (5 bases). Germline lookup yields CDR1 MDHEN and CDR2 SYDVKM. V was shortened by 10 bases and J by 7 bases, with 35 bases between the two germline ends. This CDR3 has 20 residues. The CDR3 protein is CANPIVGEGNLSTANSPLHF. The CDR3 nucleotides read TGTGCCAACCCGATCGTGGGGGAGGGTAATCTATCGACGGCCAATTCACCCCTCCACTTT.

This clone was observed a single time. The chain carries TRBV25-1 and TRBJ2-2; the D gene is possibly TRBD2 (5 bases). The V gene lost 4 bases and the J gene lost 0 bases, with 9 bases spanning the gap. The CDR3 is made up of 15 amino acids. The germline CDR1 and CDR2 sequences are MGHDK and SYGVNS. CDR3 in amino acids: CASSVADSNTGELFF. The CDR3 bases are TGTGCCAGCAGTGTTGCGGACTCGAACACCGGGGAGCTGTTTTTT.

The chain employs TRBV2 and TRBJ2-7; 10 bases line up with TRBD1. The germline V gene has CDR1 SNHLY and CDR2 FYNNEI. V gave up 6 bases and J gave up 1 base; unmatched junction bases: 6. CDR3 size: 15 residues. The DNA for the CDR3 is TGTGCCAGCAGGGCCCGGGACAGGGGTTCCTACGAGCAGTACTTC. This codes for CASRARDRGSYEQYF.

CDR3 loop: CASSSHGTGGGGYTF. CDR3 in DNA: TGCGCCAGCAGCTCCCATGGGACAGGGGGAGGTGGCTACACCTTC. The genes are TRBV4-1 and TRBJ1-2; 11 bases align to TRBD1. CDR1 is MGHRA, CDR2 YSYEKL, per germline. The ends lost 5 bases at V and 7 bases at J; junction bases unmatched: 9. The CDR3 sequence is 15 residues long.

This chain links TRBV28 with TRBJ2-7, with D maybe TRBD1 (7 bases). The V end lost 6 bases, the J end lost 6 bases, and 18 bases lay between the germline ends. From germline, CDR1 is MDHEN and CDR2 SYDVKM. The CDR3 is 14 residues long. DNA for the CDR3: TGTGCCAGCAGCCGCACCATCCAGGGGGGCGAGCAGTACTTC. Residues: CASSRTIQGGEQYF.

The chain is built from TRBV19 and TRBJ2-2, with 8 nucleotides matching TRBD2. CDR3 length: 14 amino acids. Trimming cost V 4 bases and J 7 bases; bases outside gene matches: 5. The germline V gene encodes CDR1 LNHDA and CDR2 SQIVND (reference sequence). This CDR3 is CASSTREGIGELFF. CDR3 nucleotides: TGTGCCAGTAGTACCCGGGAGGGGATCGGGGAGCTGTTTTTT.

The rearrangement links TRBV10-3 to TRBJ2-1; D call uncertain. The CDR3 contains 12 residues. CDR1 and CDR2 (germline): ENHRY, SYGVKD. Trimming removed 2 bases at V and 13 bases at J, with 12 bases between. The CDR3 is CAISESSRAQFF. The CDR3 DNA reads as TGTGCCATCAGTGAGAGCTCTCGGGCCCAGTTCTTC.